The 17 T cell receptor beta chains given below trace back to one sample, sequenced in a study of Ad26.COV2.S vaccination and SARS-CoV-2 variants. TCRdb keeps only in-frame clones here, not all; method: immunoSEQ multiplex PCR. The repertoire holds about 420,000 clones, with approximately 88% as singletons. Treatment in this sample: over 15 received Ad26.COV2.S at low or high dose, single or two shots; about 5 received placebo; per-sample allocation not given. Repertoires come from day 63 after the first vaccine or placebo injection. Sequences were derived from peripheral blood, sampled in a trial of Ad26.COV2.S vaccine versus placebo. Source of these receptors: a person between 18 and 60 years old who received the Ad26.COV2.S COVID-19 vaccine or a placebo.

The V call is TRBV25-1, the J call TRBJ1-3, with D possibly matching TRBD1 (5 bases). CDR3 size: 13 residues. V shed 10 bases and J shed 2 bases, with 12 bases lying between them. Germline V gives CDR1 MGHDK, CDR2 SYGVNS. CDR3 sequence: CATRTPAGNTIYF. DNA for the CDR3: TGTGCCACCAGGACACCAGCTGGAAACACCATATATTTT. Full variable domain (outside the CDR3, taken from reference TRBV25-1 and TRBJ1-3): EADIYQTPRYLVIGTGKKITLECSQTMGHDKMYWYQQDPGMELHLIHYSYGVNSTEKGDLSSESTVSRIRTEHFPLTLESARPSHTSQYLCATRTPAGNTIYFGEGSWLTVV.

This clone came up once. The chain links TRBV28 to TRBJ2-7; no clear D gene. Per germline, CDR1 MDHEN and CDR2 SYDVKM. The ends were cut back, 7 bases at V and 2 bases at J, with 27 bases in the middle. The CDR3 has 18 residues. This chain's CDR3 is CASIPLRAQPGETYEQYF. The CDR3 nucleotides are TGTGCCAGCATTCCCTTACGGGCCCAGCCGGGCGAGACCTACGAGCAGTACTTC.

The chain is built from TRBV19 and TRBJ1-1, with D perhaps matching TRBD1 (6 bases). Trimming stripped 3 bases from V and 2 bases from J, with 7 bases between. The CDR3 is made up of 13 amino acids. Germline V CDR1 and CDR2: LNHDA, SQIVND (reference sequence). Here the CDR3 reads CASSMDRNTEAFF. The CDR3 DNA is TGTGCCAGTAGTATGGACAGAAACACTGAAGCTTTCTTT. The full variable domain, in which reference TRBV19 and TRBJ1-1 provide the parts outside the CDR3, is DGGITQSPKYLFRKEGQNVTLSCEQNLNHDAMYWYRQDPGQGLRLIYYSQIVNDFQKGDIAEGYSVSREKKESFPLTVTSAQKNPTAFYLCASSMDRNTEAFFGQGTRLTVV.

The chain links TRBV30 to TRBJ1-1; D is perhaps TRBD1 (5 bases). CDR3 length equals 13 residues. Per germline, CDR1 GTSNPN and CDR2 SVGIG (reference sequence). The V and J ends lost 5 bases and 1 base respectively, with 11 bases between them. CDR3 protein: CAWRSGANTEAFF. The CDR3 DNA is TGTGCCTGGCGGAGTGGGGCGAACACTGAAGCTTTCTTT.

The chain joins TRBV2 to TRBJ2-2, with no clear D. In germline, CDR1 is SNHLY, CDR2 FYNNEI. Trimming took 3 bases from V and 1 from J, leaving 9 bases between them. The CDR3 consists of 15 residues. CDR3 protein: CASSEGRLNTGELFF. In nucleotides, the CDR3 is TGTGCCAGCAGTGAGGGCAGACTGAACACCGGGGAGCTGTTTTTT.

This sequence joins TRBV6-2 or TRBV6-3 and TRBJ1-2, with D maybe TRBD1 (6 bases). Trimming removed 0 bases at V and 8 bases at J, with 25 bases between. The CDR3 has 18 residues. The germline V gene encodes CDR1 MNHEY and CDR2 SVGEGT. The DNA of the CDR3 is TGTGCCAGCAGTTACTCGTCTTCCCCGCGACAGGAACAAAGAGGCTACACCTTC. This codes for CASSYSSSPRQEQRGYTF.

The rearrangement uses TRBV10-2 and TRBJ2-3, with TRBD2 identical over 9 bases. Germline CDR1 reads WSHSY; CDR2 reads SAAADI. This CDR3 is built from 14 residues. V trimming: 5 bases; J trimming: 7 bases; junction bases outside the gene matches: 7. The CDR3 sequence: CASSFAGGVNTQYF. As DNA, the CDR3 is TGCGCCAGCAGTTTCGCGGGGGGGGTAAATACGCAGTATTTT.

This chain connects TRBV6-1 to TRBJ1-6; no clear D gene. This CDR3 comprises 14 residues. The ends were cut back, 2 bases at V and 5 bases at J, with 7 bases in the middle. CDR1 is MNHNS and CDR2 is SASEGT in the germline V gene. CDR3 nucleotide sequence: TGTGCCAGCAGTGAAACTCGAAATAATTCACCCCTCCACTTT. Its translation: CASSETRNNSPLHF.

In DNA, the CDR3 is TGTGCCAGCAGCTTCGAAAACGGGGGTCCCACAGATACGCAGTATTTT. This sequence encodes CASSFENGGPTDTQYF. The gene calls are TRBV7-8 and TRBJ2-3; possibly TRBD2 for D (6 bases). This CDR3 region has 16 residues. In germline, CDR1 is SGHVS, CDR2 FQNEAQ. V was shortened by 3 bases and J by 2 bases, with 15 bases between the two germline ends.

The rearrangement uses TRBV5-6 and TRBJ1-1; no definite D call. The ends were cut back, 2 bases at V and 8 bases at J, with 7 bases in the middle. CDR3 size: 11 residues. The germline CDR1 and CDR2 sequences are SGHDT and YYEEEE. This CDR3 reads CASSFVGEAFF. The CDR3 region has the DNA TGTGCCAGCAGCTTTGTGGGAGAAGCTTTCTTT.

The V gene is TRBV7-2, the J gene TRBJ1-4; the D gene is possibly TRBD1 (5 bases). This CDR3 has 14 residues. Germline CDR1 SGHTA, CDR2 FQGNSA. The V end lost 5 bases, the J end lost 7 bases, and 14 bases lay between the germline ends. Here the CDR3 reads CASSAQVRGEKLFF. CDR3 coding DNA: TGTGCCAGCAGCGCACAGGTTAGGGGTGAAAAACTGTTTTTT.

The CDR3 DNA is TGCGCCAGCAGCCACCCTGGCCTCTATGGCTACACCTTC. Translation: CASSHPGLYGYTF. The chain is built from TRBV4-1 and TRBJ1-2; D unresolved. Trimming cost V 3 bases and J 4 bases, with 9 bases left between them. The CDR3 contains 13 residues. Germline CDR1 and CDR2: MGHRA and YSYEKL.

The J gene is TRBJ2-5, the V gene TRBV5-1, with TRBD1 identical over 8 bases. Germline assignment: CDR1 SGHRS and CDR2 YFSETQ. The CDR3 contains 15 residues. V shed 1 base, J shed 1 base, and the junction held 3 bases outside the gene matches. The CDR3, as DNA: TGCGCCAGCAGCTTGACAGGGGGTACCCAAGAGACCCAGTACTTC. Protein sequence: CASSLTGGTQETQYF.

The rearrangement joins TRBV7-2 to TRBJ1-1; D may be TRBD1 (5 bases). Germline values: CDR1 SGHTA, CDR2 FQGNSA. Trimming took off 5 bases at V and 5 bases at J, with 15 bases between the two ends. The CDR3 length is 14 residues. The CDR3 here is CASSPQGLGTEAFF. CDR3 bases: TGTGCCAGCAGCCCCCAGGGCTTAGGGACTGAAGCTTTCTTT.

This clone turned up a few times. The CDR3, as DNA: TGTGCCAGCAGTGTTCAGGTTCGGAGTGGCTACACCTTC. Translation: CASSVQVRSGYTF. The rearrangement uses TRBV2 and TRBJ1-2; no clear D gene. V dropped 4 bases and J dropped 7 bases, with 13 bases sitting between them. The CDR3 runs to 13 residues. CDR1 and CDR2 (germline): SNHLY, FYNNEI. Variable domain in full (rest from reference TRBV2 and TRBJ1-2): EPEVTQTPSHQVTQMGQEVILRCVPISNHLYFYWYRQILGQKVEFLVSFYNNEISEKSEIFDDQFSVERPDGSNFTLKIRSTKLEDSAMYFCASSVQVRSGYTFGSGTRLTVV.

Regarding this clone: Since a much larger clone is just one base distant, this may be a read error. V is TRBV6-4 and J is TRBJ2-7; 11 bases align to TRBD1. With 5 bases clipped from V and 7 bases from J, the junction kept 4 bases outside the gene matches. The CDR3 has 13 amino acids. The germline gives CDR1 MRHNA, CDR2 SNTAGT. This CDR3 is CASSSDRGREQYF. Here the CDR3 DNA reads TGTGCCAGCAGTTCGGACAGGGGGCGGGAGCAGTACTTC.

The chain links TRBV7-2 to TRBJ2-2; D is possibly TRBD2 (6 bases). Trimming cost V 1 base and J 9 bases, with 9 bases left between them. This CDR3 is built from 13 residues. The V gene's germline CDR1 is SGHTA and CDR2 FQGNSA. The CDR3 reads CASSLVGGRELFF. In nucleotides, the CDR3 is TGTGCCAGCAGCTTAGTGGGGGGTAGGGAGCTGTTTTTT.